This entry concerns a single T cell receptor beta chain. Its cognate antigen is unknown. The sample belongs to a study of T cells after yellow fever vaccination. Study-wide results and limits: The secondary response peaked faster, at day 5 versus 15, but was weaker.

The germline V and J ends were trimmed by 3 bases and 3 bases, with 12 bases remaining between them. The CDR3 covers 14 residues. Germline V gene data show CDR1 as SQVTM and CDR2 as ANQGSEA. Each CDR3 protein is one row after TCRdb ran MiXCR on the 5' RACE reads. The sample comprises about 510,000 distinct CDR3 sequences, less than 25% of which are singletons, and approximately 16% rests with the top ten. The rearrangement links TRBV29-1 to TRBJ2-1; no definite D call. Sequenced material: PBMCs, taken less than 25 days after the first yellow fever vaccination. The sequence was obtained from a man in his late teens or twenties who received the YFV17D yellow fever vaccine. CDR3 sequence: CSVEFTSDYNEQFF. The CDR3 region has the DNA TGCAGCGTTGAGTTCACATCGGACTACAATGAGCAGTTCTTC.